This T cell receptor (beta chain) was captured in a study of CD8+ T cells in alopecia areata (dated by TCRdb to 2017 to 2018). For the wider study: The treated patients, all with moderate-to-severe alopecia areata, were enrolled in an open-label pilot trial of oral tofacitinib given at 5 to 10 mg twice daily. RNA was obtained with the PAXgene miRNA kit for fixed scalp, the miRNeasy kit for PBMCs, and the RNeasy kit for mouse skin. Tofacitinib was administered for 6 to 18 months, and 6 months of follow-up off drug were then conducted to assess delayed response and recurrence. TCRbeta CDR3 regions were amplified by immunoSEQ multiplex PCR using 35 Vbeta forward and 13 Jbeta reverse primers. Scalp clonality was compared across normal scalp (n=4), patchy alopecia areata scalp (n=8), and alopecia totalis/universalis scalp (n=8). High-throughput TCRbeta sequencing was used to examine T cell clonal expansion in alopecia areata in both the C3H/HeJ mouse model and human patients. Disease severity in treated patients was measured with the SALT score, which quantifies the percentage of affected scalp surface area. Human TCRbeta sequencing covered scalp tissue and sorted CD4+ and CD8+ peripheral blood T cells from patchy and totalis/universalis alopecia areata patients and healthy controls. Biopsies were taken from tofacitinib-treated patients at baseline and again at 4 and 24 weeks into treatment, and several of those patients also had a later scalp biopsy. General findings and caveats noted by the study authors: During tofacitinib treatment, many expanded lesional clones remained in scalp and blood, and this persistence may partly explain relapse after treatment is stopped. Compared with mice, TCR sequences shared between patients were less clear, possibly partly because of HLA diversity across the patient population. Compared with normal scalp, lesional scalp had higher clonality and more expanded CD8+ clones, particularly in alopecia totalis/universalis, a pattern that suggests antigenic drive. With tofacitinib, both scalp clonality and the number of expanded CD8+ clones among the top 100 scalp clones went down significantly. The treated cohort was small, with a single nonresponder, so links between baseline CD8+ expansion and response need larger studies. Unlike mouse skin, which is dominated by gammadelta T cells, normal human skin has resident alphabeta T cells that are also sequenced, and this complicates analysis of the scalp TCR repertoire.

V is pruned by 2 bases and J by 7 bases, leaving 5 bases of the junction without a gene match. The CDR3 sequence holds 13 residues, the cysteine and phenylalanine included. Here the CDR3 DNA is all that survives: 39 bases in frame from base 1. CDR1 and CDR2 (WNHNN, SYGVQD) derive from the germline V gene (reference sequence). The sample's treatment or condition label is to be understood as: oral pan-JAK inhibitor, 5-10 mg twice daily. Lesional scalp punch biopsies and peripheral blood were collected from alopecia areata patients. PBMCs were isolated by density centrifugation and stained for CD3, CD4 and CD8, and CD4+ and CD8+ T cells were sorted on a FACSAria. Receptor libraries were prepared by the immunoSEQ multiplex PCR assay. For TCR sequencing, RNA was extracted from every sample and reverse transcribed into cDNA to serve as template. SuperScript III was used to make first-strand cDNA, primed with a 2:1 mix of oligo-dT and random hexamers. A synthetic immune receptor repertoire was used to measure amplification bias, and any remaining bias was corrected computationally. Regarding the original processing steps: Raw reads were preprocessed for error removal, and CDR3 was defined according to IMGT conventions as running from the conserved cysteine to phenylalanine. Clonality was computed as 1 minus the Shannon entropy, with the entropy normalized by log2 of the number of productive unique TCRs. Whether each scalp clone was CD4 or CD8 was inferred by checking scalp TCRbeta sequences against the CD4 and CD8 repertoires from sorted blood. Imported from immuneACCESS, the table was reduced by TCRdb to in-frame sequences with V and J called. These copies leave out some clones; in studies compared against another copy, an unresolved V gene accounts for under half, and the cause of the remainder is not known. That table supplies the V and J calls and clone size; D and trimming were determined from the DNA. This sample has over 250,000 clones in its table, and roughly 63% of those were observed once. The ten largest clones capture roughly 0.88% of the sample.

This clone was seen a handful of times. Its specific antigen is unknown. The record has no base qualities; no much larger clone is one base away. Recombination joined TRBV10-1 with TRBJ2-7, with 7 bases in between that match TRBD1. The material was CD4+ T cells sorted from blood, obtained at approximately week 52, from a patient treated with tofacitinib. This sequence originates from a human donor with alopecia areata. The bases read TGCGCCAGCAGTGAGACAGGGGTCGGGGAGCAGTACTTC. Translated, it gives CASSETGVGEQYF.